In this sample, the clone carrying this T cell receptor (beta chain) turned up once. Its cognate antigen is unknown. Libraries were prepared by immunoSEQ multiplex PCR; TCRdb keeps only in-frame clonotypes and omits some of them. The sample comprises about 48,000 clones, roughly nine tenths of which are singletons, and approximately 4.4% rests with the top ten. J lost 5 bases, V lost 3 bases, and 3 bases had no gene match. From germline, CDR1 is MNHEY and CDR2 SVGAGI. CDR3 size: 15 residues. The record originates from a study of OX40 agonist ivuxolimab in advanced cancers. The overall study: The patients' treatment was ivuxolimab, an agonistic anti-OX40 (CD134) antibody. Head and neck, renal cell, melanoma or hepatocellular carcinoma were the cancers that dose-escalation patients had.

Study-wide findings and caveats: The average count of expanded clones was higher among CD8+ T cells than among CD4+.

Specimen: CD4+ or CD8+ T cells sorted from blood, collected in a trial of the OX40 agonist ivuxolimab. The clonotype comes from an adult with an advanced solid tumor such as melanoma, head and neck, liver or kidney cancer. V gene TRBV6-5 combines with J gene TRBJ2-2; 10 bases match TRBD2. CDR3 nucleotides: TGTGCCAGCAGTTATGCGACTAGCGGGACCGGGGAGCTGTTTTTT. Translation: CASSYATSGTGELFF.